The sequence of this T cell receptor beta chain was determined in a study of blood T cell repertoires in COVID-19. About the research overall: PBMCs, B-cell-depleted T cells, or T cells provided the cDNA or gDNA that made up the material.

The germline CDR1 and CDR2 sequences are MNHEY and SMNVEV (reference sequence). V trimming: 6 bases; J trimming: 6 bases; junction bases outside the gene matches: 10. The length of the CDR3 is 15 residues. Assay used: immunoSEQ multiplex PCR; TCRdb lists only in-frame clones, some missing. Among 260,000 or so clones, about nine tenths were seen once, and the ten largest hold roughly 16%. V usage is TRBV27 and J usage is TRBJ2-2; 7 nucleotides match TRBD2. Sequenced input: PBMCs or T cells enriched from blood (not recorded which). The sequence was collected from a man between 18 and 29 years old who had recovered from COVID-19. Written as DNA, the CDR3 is TGTGCCAGCAGCCCCGTTGGGAGGGTACCCGGGGAGCTGTTTTTT. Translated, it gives CASSPVGRVPGELFF.